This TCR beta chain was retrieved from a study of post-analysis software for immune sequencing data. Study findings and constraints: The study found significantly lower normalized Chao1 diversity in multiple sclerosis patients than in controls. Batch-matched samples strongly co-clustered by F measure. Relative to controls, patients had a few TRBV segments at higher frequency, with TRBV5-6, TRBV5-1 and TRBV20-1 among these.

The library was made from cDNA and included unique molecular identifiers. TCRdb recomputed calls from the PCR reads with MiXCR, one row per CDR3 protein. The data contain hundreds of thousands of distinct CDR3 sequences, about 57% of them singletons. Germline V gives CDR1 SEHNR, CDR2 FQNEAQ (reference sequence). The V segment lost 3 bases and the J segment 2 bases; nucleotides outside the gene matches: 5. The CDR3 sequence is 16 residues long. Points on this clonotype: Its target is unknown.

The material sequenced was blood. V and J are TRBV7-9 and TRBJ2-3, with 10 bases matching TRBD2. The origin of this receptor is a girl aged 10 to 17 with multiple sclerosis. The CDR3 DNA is TGTGCCAGCAGCTTGTGGCTAGCGGGGGTCACAGATACGCAGTATTTT. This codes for CASSLWLAGVTDTQYF.